This T cell receptor (beta chain) emerged from a study of STAT5B mutations in CD4+ large granular lymphocyte leukemia. This table comes from immunoSEQ multiplex PCR, and its TCRdb copy is limited to in-frame clones, with some not included. There are tens of thousands of clones in the sample; 85% occur only once, and 1% to 1.5% lies in the top ten. Sequenced: CD4+ T cells from blood buffy coats. The receptor was isolated from a human donor in good health.

DNA for the CDR3: TGTGCCAGCTCACCACCCGGGGGGTACACTGAAGCTTTCTTT. Amino acids: CASSPPGGYTEAFF. The J gene is TRBJ1-1, the V gene TRBV18, with D perhaps TRBD1 (5 bases). With 0 bases removed from V and 3 bases from J, the gap between germline ends came to 8 bases. This CDR3 has 14 amino acids. Per the germline V gene, CDR1 is KGHSH and CDR2 is LQKENI.